The entry below gives a single T cell receptor (beta chain) sequence along with its context. This clone's antigen is unknown. No clone much larger than this one lies a single base away; base qualities are absent. PBMCs were isolated by Ficoll-Paque density gradient centrifugation. The data were obtained in a study of T-cell memory formation after mild COVID-19 (dated by TCRdb to about 2021). General notes on the study: Most TCR sequence clusters were specific to one of the two donors. Two young, previously healthy adult volunteers, one female and one male, were included in the cohort. T-cell clones expanding and contracting after mild COVID-19 in two donors were tracked by longitudinal TCRalpha and TCRbeta repertoire sequencing. General study outcomes and caveats: The study covered only a couple of mild cases, and larger cohorts including severe cases with pre-infection samples were considered necessary. Clones contracting from day 15 to 85 had balanced CD4/CD8 phenotypes, while a second wave expanding from day 15 to 37 was biased towards CD4+. Contracting CD4+ clones were found mainly in CM and EM memory subsets, while CD8+ clones were enriched in EMRA. Whether the second-wave clones peaking on day 37 were SARS-CoV-2 specific was not confirmed. Some responding clones were found in pre-infection memory, which suggests that pre-existing cross-reactive memory T cells took part in the SARS-CoV-2 response.

Sequencing was carried out with an Illumina NovaSeq 6000. Using 5'RACE with constant-segment primers, TCRalpha and TCRbeta cDNA libraries were constructed, with sample barcodes and unique molecular identifiers added in the process. RNA was extracted from every sample with Trizol reagent. Libraries were amplified in two PCR steps, with a second sample barcode and Illumina TruSeq adapters added in the second step. Sequencing of the libraries was done on an Illumina NovaSeq, producing 2 x 150 bp paired-end reads. The authors' pipeline ran thus. Reads were demultiplexed and collapsed into UMI-guided consensus sequences with migec v1.2.7. Using mixcr v2.1.11, the UMI consensuses were aligned to TRA and TRB V and J templates and assembled into clonotypes. Expanded or contracted clonotypes were those called significant by both edgeR and NoisET, with noise models trained on biological replicates. edgeR calls used a false discovery rate-adjusted p below 0.01 and a log2 fold-change threshold of 1. As an exploratory analysis of dynamics, max-normalized trajectories of the 1000 most abundant clonotypes were examined with PCA combined with hierarchical clustering. Each responding clone was given a CD4 or CD8 phenotype based on the CD4+ and CD8+ repertoires, which had been sequenced separately. TCRdb trimmed the raw reads at Q25, called clones with MiXCR and kept productive beta chains. Identical CDR3 protein sequences are pooled into one entry, listed with their most common genes and DNA. The V and J calls, along with clone size, are taken from TCRdb and not from the paper's own processing. The sample table lists under 650,000 distinct CDR3 sequences, over 15% of them with a count of one. The ten largest make up around 13% of the sample.

The germline V gene sets CDR1 to MGHRA and CDR2 to YSYEKL. V drops 4 bases and J drops 6 bases, leaving 12 bases in between. From its cysteine to its phenylalanine, the CDR3 spans 13 amino acids. Of all the DNA, just the CDR3 is kept, 39 bases in frame from base 1. The sequence is built from TRBV4-1 and TRBJ2-5, and possibly TRBD2, on 5 matching bases. Sequencing input: PBMCs or a T cell subset sorted from them (not recorded which). This receptor was obtained from an adult woman who had mild COVID-19 (a few samples of this study predate the infection). The sample titles of this study are shuffled in the database, so cell type and time point are left out; the donor was told from shared clones. In nucleotides, the sequence is TGCGCCAGCAGCCCTCCAGCGGCTAAGACCCAGTACTTC. This sequence encodes CASSPPAAKTQYF.